The present entry profiles one T cell receptor beta chain with its context. Its antigen is still unknown. Only healthy Caucasians were included as donors. One entry per CDR3 protein results from TCRdb running MiXCR on the 5' RACE reads. The sample records some 630,000 distinct CDR3 sequences, about 7.6% being singletons. These data come from a study of identical twins. Study-level points and caveats: Abundant beta clonotypes from cord blood bore fewer insertions; memory repertoires lacked this pattern. Monozygotic twins shared more out-of-frame TCR alpha than recombination models predicted. For zero-insertion analyses, partial confounding could come from invariant MAIT and iNKT cells.

The sample was also reused in another study, on yellow fever vaccine responses in identical twins.

The sequencing input was PBMCs. This TCR was sampled from a woman under 30 in good health.

The CDR3 nucleotides read TGTGCCAGCAGCGTAGAGGACAGGATCAACTATGGCTACACCTTC. It yields the protein CASSVEDRINYGYTF. The gene calls are TRBV9 and TRBJ1-2; the match to TRBD1 covers 7 bases. CDR1 and CDR2 (germline): SGDLS, YYNGEE. The CDR3 is 15 residues long. V was pared by 0 bases and J by 2 bases, with 4 bases of the junction left unmatched.